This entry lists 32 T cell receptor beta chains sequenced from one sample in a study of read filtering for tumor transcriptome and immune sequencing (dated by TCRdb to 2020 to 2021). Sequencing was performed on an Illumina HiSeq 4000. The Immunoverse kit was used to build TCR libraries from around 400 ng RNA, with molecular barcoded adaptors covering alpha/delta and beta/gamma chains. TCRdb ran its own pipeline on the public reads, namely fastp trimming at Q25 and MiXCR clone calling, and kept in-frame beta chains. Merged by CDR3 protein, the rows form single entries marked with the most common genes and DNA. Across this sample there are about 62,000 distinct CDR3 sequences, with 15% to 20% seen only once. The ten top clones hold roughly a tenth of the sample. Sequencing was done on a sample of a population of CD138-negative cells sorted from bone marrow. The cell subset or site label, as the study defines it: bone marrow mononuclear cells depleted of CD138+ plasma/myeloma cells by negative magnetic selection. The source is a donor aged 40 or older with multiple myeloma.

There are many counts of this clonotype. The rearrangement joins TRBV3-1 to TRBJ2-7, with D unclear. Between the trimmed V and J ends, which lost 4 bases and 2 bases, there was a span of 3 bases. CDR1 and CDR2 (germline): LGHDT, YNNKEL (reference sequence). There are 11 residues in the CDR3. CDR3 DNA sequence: TGTGCCAGCAGCCGGGCCTACGAGCAGTACTTC. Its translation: CASSRAYEQYF.

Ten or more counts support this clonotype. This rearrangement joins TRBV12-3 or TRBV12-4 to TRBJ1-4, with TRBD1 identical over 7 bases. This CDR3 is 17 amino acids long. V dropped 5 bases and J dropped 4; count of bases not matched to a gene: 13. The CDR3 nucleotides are TGTGCCAGCAGTCCTAGATTCGGACAGGAGGTTAATGAAAAACTGTTTTTT. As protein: CASSPRFGQEVNEKLFF.

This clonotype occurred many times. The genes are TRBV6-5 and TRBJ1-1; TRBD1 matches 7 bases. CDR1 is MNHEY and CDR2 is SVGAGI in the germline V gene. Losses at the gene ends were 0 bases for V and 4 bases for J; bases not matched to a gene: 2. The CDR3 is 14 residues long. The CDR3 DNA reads TGTGCCAGCAGTTACTCAGGGGGCTCCACTGAAGCTTTCTTT. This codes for CASSYSGGSTEAFF.

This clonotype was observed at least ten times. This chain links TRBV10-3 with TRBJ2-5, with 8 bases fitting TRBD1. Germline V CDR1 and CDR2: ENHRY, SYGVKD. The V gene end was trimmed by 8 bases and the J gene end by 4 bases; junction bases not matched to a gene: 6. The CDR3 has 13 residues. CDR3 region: CAIGTGGGETQYF. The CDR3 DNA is TGTGCCATCGGGACAGGAGGTGGAGAGACCCAGTACTTC.

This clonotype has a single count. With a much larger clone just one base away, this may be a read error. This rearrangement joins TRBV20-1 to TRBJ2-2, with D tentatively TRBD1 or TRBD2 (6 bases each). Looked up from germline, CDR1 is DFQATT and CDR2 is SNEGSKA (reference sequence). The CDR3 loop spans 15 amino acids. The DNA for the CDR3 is TGCAGTGCCTTGACAGGACCCTCGGACACCGGGGGGCTGTTTTTT. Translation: CSALTGPSDTGGLFF.

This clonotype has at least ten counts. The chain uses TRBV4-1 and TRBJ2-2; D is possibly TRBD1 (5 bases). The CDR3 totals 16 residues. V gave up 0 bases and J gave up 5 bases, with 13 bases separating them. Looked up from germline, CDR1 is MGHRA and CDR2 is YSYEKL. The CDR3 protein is CASSQESARETGELFF. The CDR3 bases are TGCGCCAGCAGCCAAGAATCAGCCAGGGAAACCGGGGAGCTGTTTTTT.

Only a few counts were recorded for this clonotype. The CDR3 sequence: CASSQAGTRYYNEQFF. Written as DNA, the CDR3 is TGCGCCAGCAGCCAAGCCGGGACTAGGTATTACAATGAGCAGTTCTTC. V usage is TRBV4-1 and J usage is TRBJ2-1, with 8 nucleotides matching TRBD2. The CDR3 runs 16 residues. J was trimmed by 4 bases and V by 1 base; bases with no gene match: 6. The V gene's germline CDR1 is MGHRA and CDR2 YSYEKL.

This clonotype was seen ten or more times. The CDR3 sequence is CASSSTGRGELFF. The CDR3 nucleotides read TGTGCCAGCAGTTCGACAGGGCGCGGGGAGCTGTTTTTT. J is TRBJ2-2 and V is TRBV27, with 7 nucleotides matching TRBD1. The V and J ends lost 4 bases and 7 bases, in that order; junction bases with no gene match: 3. Germline V gene lookup returns CDR1 MNHEY and CDR2 SMNVEV (reference sequence). This CDR3 contains 13 residues.

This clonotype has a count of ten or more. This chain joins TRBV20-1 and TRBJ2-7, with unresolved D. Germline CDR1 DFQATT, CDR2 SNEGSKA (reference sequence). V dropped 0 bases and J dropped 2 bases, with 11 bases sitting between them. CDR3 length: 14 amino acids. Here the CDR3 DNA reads TGCAGTGCTAGAGATATACTGAACCCCTACGAGCAGTACTTC. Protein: CSARDILNPYEQYF.

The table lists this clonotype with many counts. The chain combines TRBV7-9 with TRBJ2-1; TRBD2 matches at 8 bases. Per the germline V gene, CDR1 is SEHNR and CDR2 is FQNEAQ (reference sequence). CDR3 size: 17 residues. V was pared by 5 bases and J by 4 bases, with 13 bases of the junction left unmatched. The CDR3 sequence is CASSLSGGPGAYNEQFF. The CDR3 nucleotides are TGTGCCAGCAGCCTGTCGGGGGGGCCGGGGGCATACAATGAGCAGTTCTTC.

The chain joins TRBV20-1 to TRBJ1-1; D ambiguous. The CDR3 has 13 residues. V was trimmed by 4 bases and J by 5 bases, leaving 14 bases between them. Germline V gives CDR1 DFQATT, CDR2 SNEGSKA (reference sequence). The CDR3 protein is CSANVFVETEAFF. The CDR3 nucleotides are TGCAGTGCTAATGTCTTCGTAGAGACTGAAGCTTTCTTT.

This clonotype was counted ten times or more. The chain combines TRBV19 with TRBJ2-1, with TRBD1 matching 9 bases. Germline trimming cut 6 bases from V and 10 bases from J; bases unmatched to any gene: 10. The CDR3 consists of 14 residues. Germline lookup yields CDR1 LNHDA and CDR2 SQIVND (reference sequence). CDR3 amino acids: CASRPGQGLDEQFF. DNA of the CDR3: TGTGCCAGTAGACCGGGACAGGGACTGGACGAGCAGTTCTTC. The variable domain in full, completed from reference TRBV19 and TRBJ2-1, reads DGGITQSPKYLFRKEGQNVTLSCEQNLNHDAMYWYRQDPGQGLRLIYYSQIVNDFQKGDIAEGYSVSREKKESFPLTVTSAQKNPTAFYLCASRPGQGLDEQFFGPGTRLTVL.

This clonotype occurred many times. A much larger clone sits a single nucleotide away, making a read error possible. The CDR3 sequence: CASSADLGKDGELFF. The CDR3 DNA reads as TGTGCCAGCAGTGCCGACTTGGGGAAAGACGGGGAGCTGTTTTTT. The chain uses TRBV28 and TRBJ2-2, with unresolved D. Germline-derived CDR1 and CDR2 are MDHEN and SYDVKM. Trimming pared 5 bases from V and 7 bases from J, leaving 17 bases between. This CDR3 contains 15 residues.

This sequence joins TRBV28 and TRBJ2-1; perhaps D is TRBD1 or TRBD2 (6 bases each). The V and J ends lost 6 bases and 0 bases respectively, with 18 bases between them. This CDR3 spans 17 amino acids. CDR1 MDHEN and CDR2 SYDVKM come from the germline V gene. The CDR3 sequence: CASSSMGGFSSYNEQFF. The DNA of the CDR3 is TGTGCCAGCAGCTCAATGGGGGGCTTCAGCTCCTACAATGAGCAGTTCTTC. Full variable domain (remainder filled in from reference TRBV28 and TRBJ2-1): DVKVTQSSRYLVKRTGEKVFLECVQDMDHENMFWYRQDPGLGLRLIYFSYDVKMKEKGDIPEGYSVSREKKERFSLILESASTNQTSMYLCASSSMGGFSSYNEQFFGPGTRLTVL.

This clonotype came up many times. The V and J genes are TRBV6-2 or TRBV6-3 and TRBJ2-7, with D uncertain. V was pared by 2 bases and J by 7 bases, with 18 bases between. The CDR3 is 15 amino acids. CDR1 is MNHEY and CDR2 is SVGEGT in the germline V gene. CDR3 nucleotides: TGTGCCAGCAGTTACGCCGTTCACAGTACGGAGGAGCAGTACTTC. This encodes CASSYAVHSTEEQYF.

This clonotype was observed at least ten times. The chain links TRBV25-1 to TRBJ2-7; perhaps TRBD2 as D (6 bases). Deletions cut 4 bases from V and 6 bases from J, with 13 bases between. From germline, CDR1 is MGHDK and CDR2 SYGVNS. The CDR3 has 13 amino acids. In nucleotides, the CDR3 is TGTGCCAGCAGTGCCCCGGGACTTCGCGAGCAGTACTTC. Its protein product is CASSAPGLREQYF.

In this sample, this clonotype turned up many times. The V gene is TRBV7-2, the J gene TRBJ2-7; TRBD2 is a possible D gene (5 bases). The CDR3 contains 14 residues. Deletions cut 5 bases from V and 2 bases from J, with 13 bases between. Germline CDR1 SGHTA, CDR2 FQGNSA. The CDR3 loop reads CASSNGLEAYEQYF. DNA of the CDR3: TGTGCCAGCAGCAACGGACTCGAGGCCTACGAGCAGTACTTC.

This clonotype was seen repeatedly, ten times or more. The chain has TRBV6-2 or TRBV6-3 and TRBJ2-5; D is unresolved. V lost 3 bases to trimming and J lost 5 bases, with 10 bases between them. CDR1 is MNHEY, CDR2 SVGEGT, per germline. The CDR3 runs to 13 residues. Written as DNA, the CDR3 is TGTGCCAGCAGTTATTCCGTGTGGGAGACCCAGTACTTC. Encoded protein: CASSYSVWETQYF.

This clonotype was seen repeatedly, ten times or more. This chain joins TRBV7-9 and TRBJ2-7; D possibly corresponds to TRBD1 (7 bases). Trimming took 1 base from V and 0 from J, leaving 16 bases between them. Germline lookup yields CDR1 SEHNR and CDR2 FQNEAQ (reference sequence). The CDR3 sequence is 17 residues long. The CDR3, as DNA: TGTGCCAGCAGCTTAGGGGGGGACAGTGAGTTCTCCTACGAGCAGTACTTC. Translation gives CASSLGGDSEFSYEQYF.

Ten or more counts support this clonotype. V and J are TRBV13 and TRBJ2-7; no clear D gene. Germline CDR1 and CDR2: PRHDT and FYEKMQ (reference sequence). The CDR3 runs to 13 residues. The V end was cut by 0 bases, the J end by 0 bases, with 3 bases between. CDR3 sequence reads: CASSLGFSYEQYF. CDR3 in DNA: TGTGCCAGCAGCTTAGGCTTCTCCTACGAGCAGTACTTC.

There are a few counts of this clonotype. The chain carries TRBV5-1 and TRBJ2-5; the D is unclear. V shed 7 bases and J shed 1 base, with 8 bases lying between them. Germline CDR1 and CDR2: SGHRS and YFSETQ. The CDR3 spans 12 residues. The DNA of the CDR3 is TGCGCCAGCGGTCTAACCCAAGAGACCCAGTACTTC. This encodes CASGLTQETQYF.

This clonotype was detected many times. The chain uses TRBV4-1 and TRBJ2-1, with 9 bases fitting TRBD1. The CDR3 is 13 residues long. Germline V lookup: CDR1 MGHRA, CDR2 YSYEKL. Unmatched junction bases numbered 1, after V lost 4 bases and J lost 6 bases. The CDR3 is CASSRTGANEQFF. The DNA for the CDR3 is TGCGCCAGCAGCCGGACAGGGGCCAATGAGCAGTTCTTC.

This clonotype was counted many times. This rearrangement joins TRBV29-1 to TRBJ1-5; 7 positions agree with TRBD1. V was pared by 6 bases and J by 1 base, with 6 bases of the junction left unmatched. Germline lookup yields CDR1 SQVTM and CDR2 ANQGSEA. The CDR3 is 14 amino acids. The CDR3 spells CSVTGAGSNQPQHF. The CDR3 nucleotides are TGCAGCGTCACAGGGGCAGGAAGCAATCAGCCCCAGCATTTT.

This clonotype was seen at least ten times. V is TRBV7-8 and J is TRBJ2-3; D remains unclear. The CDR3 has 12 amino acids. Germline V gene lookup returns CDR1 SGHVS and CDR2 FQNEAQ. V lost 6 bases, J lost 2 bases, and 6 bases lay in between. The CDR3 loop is CASSSLTDTQYF. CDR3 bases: TGTGCCAGCAGTTCTCTCACAGATACGCAGTATTTT.

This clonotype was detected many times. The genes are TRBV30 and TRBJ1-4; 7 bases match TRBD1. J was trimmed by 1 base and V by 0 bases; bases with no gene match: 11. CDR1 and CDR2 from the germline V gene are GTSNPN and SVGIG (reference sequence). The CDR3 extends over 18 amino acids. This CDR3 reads CAWSVPRGRGGTNEKLFF. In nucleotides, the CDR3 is TGTGCCTGGAGTGTACCAAGGGGCAGGGGGGGAACTAATGAAAAACTGTTTTTT.

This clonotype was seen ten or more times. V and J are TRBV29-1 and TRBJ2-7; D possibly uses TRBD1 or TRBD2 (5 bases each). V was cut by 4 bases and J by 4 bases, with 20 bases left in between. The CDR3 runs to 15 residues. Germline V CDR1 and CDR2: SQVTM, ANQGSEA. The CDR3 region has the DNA TGCAGCGTTGGCCTCCGGGGCCAAAACCCTTACGAGCAGTACTTC. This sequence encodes CSVGLRGQNPYEQYF.

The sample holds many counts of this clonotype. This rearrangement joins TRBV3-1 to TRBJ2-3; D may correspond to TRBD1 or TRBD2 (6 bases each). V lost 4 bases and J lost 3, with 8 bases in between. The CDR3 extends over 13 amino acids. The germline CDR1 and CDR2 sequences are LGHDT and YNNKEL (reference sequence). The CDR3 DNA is TGTGCCAGCAGCCGAGGGGGGACAGATACGCAGTATTTT. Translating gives CASSRGGTDTQYF.

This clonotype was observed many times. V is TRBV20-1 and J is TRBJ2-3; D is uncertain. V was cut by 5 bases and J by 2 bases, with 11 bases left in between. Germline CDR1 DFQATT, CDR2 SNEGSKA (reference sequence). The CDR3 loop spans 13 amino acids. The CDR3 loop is CSAERRLTDTQYF. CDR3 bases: TGCAGTGCTGAACGGAGACTCACAGATACGCAGTATTTT.

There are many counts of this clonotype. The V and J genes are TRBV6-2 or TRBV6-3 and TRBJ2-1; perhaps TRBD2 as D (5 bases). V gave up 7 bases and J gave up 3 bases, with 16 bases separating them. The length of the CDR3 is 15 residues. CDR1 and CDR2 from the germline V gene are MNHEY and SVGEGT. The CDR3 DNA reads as TGTGCCAGCAAGAGTAGTCTGGGAGTCTACAATGAGCAGTTCTTC. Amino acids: CASKSSLGVYNEQFF.

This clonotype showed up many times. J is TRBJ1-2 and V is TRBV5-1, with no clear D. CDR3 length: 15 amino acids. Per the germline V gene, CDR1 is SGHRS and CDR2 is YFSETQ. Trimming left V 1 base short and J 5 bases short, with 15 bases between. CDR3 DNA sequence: TGCGCCAGCAGCTTGAATCTAGGAAATAGGTATGGCTACACCTTC. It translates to CASSLNLGNRYGYTF.

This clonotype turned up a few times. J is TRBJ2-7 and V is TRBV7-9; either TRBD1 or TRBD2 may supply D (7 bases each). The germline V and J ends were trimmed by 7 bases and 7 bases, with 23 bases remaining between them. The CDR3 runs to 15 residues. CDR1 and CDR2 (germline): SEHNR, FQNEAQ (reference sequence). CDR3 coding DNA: TGTGCCAGCACCCCCCTGGGAGGGGGCGCGGGGGAGCAGTACTTC. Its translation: CASTPLGGGAGEQYF.

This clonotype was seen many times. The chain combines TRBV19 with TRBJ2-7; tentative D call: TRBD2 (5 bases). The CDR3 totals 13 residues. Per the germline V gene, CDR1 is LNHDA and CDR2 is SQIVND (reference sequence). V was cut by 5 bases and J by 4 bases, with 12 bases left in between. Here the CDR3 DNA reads TGTGCCAGTAGTGACGGGGTCCAATACGAGCAGTACTTC. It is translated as CASSDGVQYEQYF.